A few counts support the clone carrying this T cell receptor beta chain. As yet, its antigen is unknown. The data originate from a study of CD8 T cells in ankylosing spondylitis. TCRdb re-analysed the 5' RACE reads in MiXCR, keeping a single row per CDR3 protein. The sample gives about 750,000 distinct CDR3 sequences, 15% to 20% of which show up once; under 20% is in the top ten. Whole-study findings and limits: Fewer than 10 highly homologous variants made up a TCR beta motif that seemed to typify ankylosing spondylitis blood. Reactive arthritis synovial fluid and blood were previously reported to contain some motif variants.

Per the germline V gene, CDR1 is SGHRS and CDR2 is YFSETQ. The germline V and J ends were trimmed by 4 bases and 1 base, with 17 bases remaining between them. This CDR3 is 16 amino acids long. The gene calls are TRBV5-1 and TRBJ2-5; possible D gene TRBD1, 6 bases. The source of this sequence is a male donor with ankylosing spondylitis. Sequencing was done on a sample of blood, either unsorted or a sorted T cell fraction (not recorded which). The CDR3 DNA sequence: TGCGCCAGCAGCCAGGGGTGGAGCGGAGCCCAAGAGACCCAGTACTTC. Amino acid sequence: CASSQGWSGAQETQYF.